This entry describes one T cell receptor beta chain. Antigen: not known. These data come from a study of T cells expressing NK-cell markers. Study as a whole: Seropositivity for HCMV was found in most of the eight sequenced donors, with one seronegative. Findings and caveats of the study: As a fraction of CD8+ T cells, dominant NKG2C+ clonotypes reached about 1.0-7.5% in a handful of donors. Once again these clonotypes came out on top in the CD3+CD56-NKG2C+ fraction of a few donors.

Scientists made TCR beta cDNA using 5'RACE template switching with UMIs. TCRdb re-called the 5' RACE reads and catalogs CDR3 proteins one per entry, DNA excluded. This repertoire includes 200,000 to 300,000 distinct CDR3 sequences. Per the germline V gene, CDR1 is LGHDT and CDR2 is YNNKEL (reference sequence). The CDR3 sequence is 14 residues long. Sample: blood T cells: a sorted CD56 or NKG2C T cell subset, CD4+ or CD8+ T cells, or bulk PBMC T cells (not recorded which). V gene TRBV3-1 combines with J gene TRBJ2-1. This TCR was recovered from a man aged 18-30 years in good health. The CDR3 loop reads CASSQGLPGNEQFF.